This TCR beta chain emerged from a study of CD8 T cells in ankylosing spondylitis. General observations from the study: Significant enrichment of disease-linked clones was reported in matched ankylosing spondylitis synovial fluid. It appeared that ankylosing spondylitis blood was characterized by a TCR beta motif of several highly homologous variants.

This clonotype was counted ten times or more. Its antigen is still unknown. Each CDR3 protein is one row after TCRdb ran MiXCR on the 5' RACE reads. The sample records 80,000 to 100,000 distinct CDR3 sequences, roughly 8.8% being singletons. Germline CDR1 SGHRS, CDR2 YFSETQ. CDR3 length: 13 amino acids. The V and J ends lost 0 bases and 10 bases respectively, with 8 bases between them. V is TRBV5-1 and J is TRBJ1-6; D unclear. This clonotype was sampled from a male donor with ankylosing spondylitis or in good health (not recorded which). Source material: blood, either unsorted or a sorted T cell fraction (not recorded which). The CDR3 bases are TGCGCCAGCAGCTTGGGGGCGGAATCACCCCTCCACTTT. This gives the protein CASSLGAESPLHF.